The 18 T cell receptor beta chains reported below all come from one sample, sequenced in a study of T cell repertoires in aging, cancer and after chemotherapy (dated 2019 in TCRdb). Genomic DNA extracted from peripheral blood, rather than sorted cells or RNA, was used as the source for amplification of TCR beta rearrangements. Sequencer: Illumina MiSeq. Using a mixed TRB-A/B primer pool, multiplex touch-down PCR amplified rearranged TRB sequences covering the V, D and J segments. TCRdb reprocessing: public reads trimmed at Q25 with fastp, clones called with MiXCR, in-frame beta chains kept. Rows merge per CDR3 protein into single entries with the most common DNA and genes. Across this sample there are about 11,000 distinct CDR3 sequences, with 25% to 35% seen only once. 1.9% of the sample rests with the top ten. Sequenced input: blood. The receptors were gathered from a human donor in good health.

CDR3 bases: TGTGCCAGCAGGCCTGGGAGTGCCTACGAGCAGTACTTC. Its translation is CASRPGSAYEQYF. The chain has TRBV2 and TRBJ2-7, with a possible D match to TRBD2 (5 bases). Germline CDR1 and CDR2: SNHLY and FYNNEI. Trimming cost V 6 bases and J 2 bases, with 11 bases left between them. The CDR3 spans 13 residues.

This clonotype was seen a single time. This may come from a read error, since a much larger clone is one base off. V and J are TRBV30 and TRBJ1-3, with D unresolved. The CDR3 has 15 amino acids. Germline loops: CDR1 GTSNPN, CDR2 SVGIG (reference sequence). V was pared by 0 bases and J by 2 bases, with 11 bases between. The CDR3 reads CAWSVVVLPGNTIYF. CDR3 nucleotides: TGTGCCTGGAGTGTCGTGGTCCTACCTGGAAACACCATATATTTT.

This clonotype was detected only a few times. This chain uses TRBV7-2 with TRBJ2-7; 8 nucleotides agree with TRBD2. Losses at the gene ends were 3 bases for V and 4 bases for J; bases not matched to a gene: 8. Germline CDR1 and CDR2: SGHTA and FQGNSA. The length of the CDR3 is 15 residues. As DNA, the CDR3 is TGTGCCAGCAGCTTTAGGTCGGGGGGGGGGTACGAGCAGTACTTC. Translation: CASSFRSGGGYEQYF.

The chain joins TRBV19 to TRBJ2-4, with D hard to call. The CDR3 loop spans 17 amino acids. CDR1 and CDR2 from the germline V gene are LNHDA and SQIVND (reference sequence). Trimming took 5 bases from V and 1 from J, leaving 18 bases between them. The CDR3 loop reads CASSLGRMDVAKNIQYF. The CDR3 DNA reads as TGTGCCAGTAGTCTCGGTCGGATGGACGTCGCCAAAAACATTCAGTACTTC.

This chain connects TRBV27 to TRBJ1-3; D is uncertain. The CDR3 sequence is 13 residues long. Germline values: CDR1 MNHEY, CDR2 SMNVEV (reference sequence). Trimming shortened V by 6 bases and J by 0 bases, and 6 bases separated the two germline ends. This CDR3 reads CASRKNSGNTIYF. CDR3 in DNA: TGTGCCAGCAGGAAAAACTCTGGAAACACCATATATTTT.

This clonotype was recorded a few times. V is TRBV7-9 and J is TRBJ2-5; a weak D match, TRBD2 (5 bases). V lost 5 bases and J 4 bases, leaving 14 bases between the germline ends. CDR1 SEHNR and CDR2 FQNEAQ come from the germline V gene (reference sequence). This CDR3 is 14 amino acids long. CDR3 bases: TGTGCCAGCAGCCCCGCCAGCGGTGGAGAGACCCAGTACTTC. Protein product: CASSPASGGETQYF. Filled out from reference TRBV7-9 and TRBJ2-5, the complete variable domain reads DTGVSQNPRHKITKRGQNVTFRCDPISEHNRLYWYRQTLGQGPEFLTYFQNEAQLEKSRLLSDRFSAERPKGSFSTLEIQRTEQGDSAMYLCASSPASGGETQYFGPGTRLLVL.

The chain is built from TRBV27 and TRBJ2-1, with unresolved D. This CDR3 spans 10 amino acids. The V and J ends lost 2 bases and 9 bases respectively, with 2 bases between them. From germline, CDR1 is MNHEY and CDR2 SMNVEV (reference sequence). The CDR3 region has the DNA TGTGCCAGCAGTTTAACTGAGCAGTTCTTC. Its protein product is CASSLTEQFF.

This chain joins TRBV11-2 and TRBJ2-6; no clear D gene. Trimming removed 0 bases at V and 0 bases at J, with 9 bases between. The CDR3 contains 17 residues. The germline V gene encodes CDR1 SGHAT and CDR2 FQNNGV. CDR3 DNA sequence: TGTGCCAGCAGCTTAGATGGTCGTACCTCTGGGGCCAACGTCCTGACTTTC. Amino acid sequence: CASSLDGRTSGANVLTF.

This clonotype is medium-sized (0.01 to 0.1%) in the sample. CDR3: CASSLSKGNYGYTF. The CDR3 DNA is TGTGCCAGCAGCTTATCGAAGGGGAACTATGGCTACACCTTC. The chain carries TRBV7-2 and TRBJ1-2, with D possibly matching TRBD1 (5 bases). Germline V gene lookup returns CDR1 SGHTA and CDR2 FQGNSA. Between the trimmed V and J ends, which lost 2 bases and 2 bases, there was a span of 9 bases. The CDR3 totals 14 residues.

This clonotype was seen a few times. The chain employs TRBV5-4 and TRBJ1-1; D not certain. The CDR3 is 17 amino acids. The V gene's germline CDR1 is SGHNT and CDR2 YYREEE (reference sequence). Trimming cost V 1 base and J 5 bases, with 21 bases left between them. In DNA, the CDR3 is TGTGCCAGCAGCTTGCAGATCGCGATCCCTGCGGGGACTGAAGCTTTCTTT. Translated: CASSLQIAIPAGTEAFF.

V usage is TRBV6-5 and J usage is TRBJ2-5; D might be TRBD1 (5 bases). The CDR3 loop spans 16 amino acids. CDR1 is MNHEY, CDR2 SVGAGI, per germline. The V end lost 4 bases, the J end lost 2 bases, and 17 bases lay between the germline ends. The CDR3 reads CASSWGGLTVQETQYF. DNA for the CDR3: TGTGCCAGCAGTTGGGGTGGCCTGACAGTACAAGAGACCCAGTACTTC.

The chain has TRBV6-2 or TRBV6-3 and TRBJ2-7, with 7 bases aligning to TRBD1. Per the germline V gene, CDR1 is MNHEY and CDR2 is SVGEGT. The V and J ends lost 0 bases and 11 bases, in that order; junction bases with no gene match: 13. CDR3 length equals 15 residues. The CDR3 DNA follows: TGTGCCAGCAGTTACTCGATAAACAGACAGGGCATGGAGTACTTC. Its protein is CASSYSINRQGMEYF.

This rearrangement joins TRBV6-6 to TRBJ1-3; D possibly corresponds to TRBD1 (5 bases). Germline V gene data show CDR1 as MNHNY and CDR2 as SVGAGI (reference sequence). Between the trimmed V and J ends, which lost 6 bases and 3 bases, there was a span of 12 bases. This CDR3 comprises 14 residues. In DNA form, the CDR3 reads TGTGCCAGCAGCCGAGAGGGGTTTGGAAACACCATATATTTT. This codes for CASSREGFGNTIYF.

By share, this clonotype ranks as medium-sized. The chain employs TRBV20-1 and TRBJ1-2; no firm D call. This CDR3 comprises 11 residues. V was clipped by 5 bases and J by 0 bases, with 4 bases between them. Germline V gene lookup returns CDR1 DFQATT and CDR2 SNEGSKA (reference sequence). The CDR3 loop reads CSADSNYGYTF. CDR3 coding DNA: TGCAGTGCTGACTCTAACTATGGCTACACCTTC.

This chain uses TRBV4-3 with TRBJ2-5; TRBD2 might be the D (6 bases). The CDR3 contains 15 residues. Germline CDR1 LGHNA, CDR2 YSLEER. Trimming shortened V by 4 bases and J by 4 bases, and 16 bases separated the two germline ends. The CDR3, as DNA: TGCGCCAGCAGCCGAACCCGGGACTCAGTAGAGACCCAGTACTTC. Translation: CASSRTRDSVETQYF.

The rearrangement links TRBV24-1 to TRBJ2-1, with 10 bases aligning to TRBD2. With V trimmed by 9 bases and J by 4 bases, 5 bases remained unmatched. The CDR3 extends over 14 amino acids. Germline V gives CDR1 KGHDR, CDR2 SFDVKD. CDR3 in DNA: TGTGCCACCGGCAGCGGGGGGGCGTACAATGAGCAGTTCTTC. Protein product: CATGSGGAYNEQFF.

The CDR3 coding sequence is TGTGCCAGCAGTGACTCTAGCACCGGGGAGCTGTTTTTT. As protein: CASSDSSTGELFF. The V and J genes are TRBV6-4 and TRBJ2-2; D unclear. Looked up from germline, CDR1 is MRHNA and CDR2 is SNTAGT. The CDR3 runs 13 residues. Trimming took off 0 bases at V and 4 bases at J, with 3 bases between the two ends.

For this clonotype: A clone one base away is much larger, so this may be a read error. The CDR3 sequence: CVSSSTTVGEQYF. DNA for the CDR3: TGTGTCAGCAGCTCGACCACCGTCGGCGAGCAGTACTTC. The chain joins TRBV7-9 to TRBJ2-7, with D uncertain. This CDR3 spans 13 amino acids. Germline V CDR1 and CDR2: SEHNR, FQNEAQ (reference sequence). The whole variable domain, filled in from reference TRBV7-9 and TRBJ2-7, reads DTGVSQNPRHKITKRGQNVTFRCDPISEHNRLYWYRQTLGQGPEFLTYFQNEAQLEKSRLLSDRFSAERPKGSFSTLEIQRTEQGDSAMYLCVSSSTTVGEQYFGPGTRLTVT.